Listed below are T cell receptor beta chains from one sample, sequenced in a study of T-cell memory formation after mild COVID-19. TCRdb passed the 5' RACE reads through MiXCR, listing each CDR3 protein once. The data hold 90,000 to 120,000 distinct CDR3 sequences, with approximately 15% observed a single time. The sample was PBMCs or a T cell subset sorted from them (not recorded which). Receptor source: a man aged 18 to 30 who had mild COVID-19 (a few samples of this study predate the infection). Cell type and time point are not known. Both conserved end residues are part of each CDR3. A D gene is named only where the DNA matches it firmly. Only some rows state a clone size, as once, few, many or a class for expanded clones.

j_call d_call clone_size v_call cdr3_nt cdr3_aa
TRBJ2-5 TRBD2 few TRBV28 TGTGCCAGCAGTCCTGGGACTAGCGGGGGGGCGGAGACCCAGTACTTC CASSPGTSGGAETQYF
TRBJ2-3 TRBD1 few TRBV5-1 TGCGCCAGCGGCGACCGGGACAGGAATTTGGATACGCAGTATTTT CASGDRDRNLDTQYF
TRBJ2-3 - - TRBV9 TGTGCCAGCAGCGACTCAGGGGCACGTAGCACAGATACGCAGTATTTT CASSDSGARSTDTQYF
TRBJ1-2 - few TRBV20-1 TGCAGTGCTAGCAGGACCCTAGTCTATGGCTACACCTTC CSASRTLVYGYTF
TRBJ2-1 - few TRBV12-5 TGTGCTAGTTCGGTTGGGGTAGTGAATGAGCAGTTCTTC CASSVGVVNEQFF
TRBJ2-3 - few TRBV6-5 TGTGCCAGCAGTCGGGGGGACAAATCCACAGATACGCAGTATTTT CASSRGDKSTDTQYF
TRBJ2-3 TRBD1 - TRBV7-2 TGTGCCAGCAGGTGGACAGGGGGATACACAGATACGCAGTATTTT CASRWTGGYTDTQYF
TRBJ2-3 - - TRBV4-1 TGCGCCAGCAGCCCCAGCCGTACAGATACGCAGTATTTT CASSPSRTDTQYF
TRBJ1-2 - few TRBV20-1 TGCAGTGCTAGAGATGCCCGACAGCAACGGATAGGGTCCTACACCTTC CSARDARQQRIGSYTF
TRBJ2-1 - many TRBV9 TGTGCCAGCAGCGCGGCCGGGGGGCCGCCCTACAATGAGCAGTTCTTC CASSAAGGPPYNEQFF
TRBJ2-2 TRBD1 many TRBV4-3 TGCGCCAGCAGCCTCGACAGGGGAGACACCGGGGAGCTGTTTTTT CASSLDRGDTGELFF
TRBJ1-5 - many TRBV28 TGTGCCAGCAGTTTAGGGCAGGGATCTGCGAATCAGCCCCAGCATTTT CASSLGQGSANQPQHF
TRBJ2-4 TRBD1 few TRBV12-3/TRBV12-4 TGTGCCAGCAGCGGACAGGGCATAAAAAACATTCAGTACTTC CASSGQGIKNIQYF
TRBJ2-7 - many TRBV29-1 TGCAGCGCCCGAGGGGAAGGGGGCTACGAGCAGTACTTC CSARGEGGYEQYF
TRBJ1-3 - - TRBV6-5 TGTGCCAGCAGTTACTCGTCAGGAGGAAACACCATATATTTT CASSYSSGGNTIYF
TRBJ2-7 - - TRBV20-1 TGCAGTGCTAGAGCAGGCTACGAGCAGTACTTC CSARAGYEQYF
TRBJ2-7 TRBD2 few TRBV12-3/TRBV12-4 TGTGCCAGCGGGGGGGAAAGCTCCTACGAGCAGTACTTC CASGGESSYEQYF
TRBJ2-6 - few TRBV9 TGTGCCAGCAGCCCAATACCAAACTCTGGGGCCAACGTCCTGACTTTC CASSPIPNSGANVLTF
TRBJ2-4 - few TRBV4-1 TGCGCCAGCAGCCAAGGGGGCAGTCTAGCCAAAAACATTCAGTACTTC CASSQGGSLAKNIQYF
TRBJ2-5 TRBD2 - TRBV4-1 TGCGCCAGCAGCCCGAGGGTCACTAGCGCTGAAAGTTGGGGGTACTTC CASSPRVTSAESWGYF
TRBJ2-3 - few TRBV7-9 TGTGCCAGCAGCCCCGGGTGGGGGACAGATACGCAGTATTTT CASSPGWGTDTQYF
TRBJ2-1 - few TRBV3-1 TGTGCCAGCAGCCCGGATTTTTTAGGGGGGAAATCCTACAATGAGCAGTTCTTC CASSPDFLGGKSYNEQFF
TRBJ2-3 TRBD2 - TRBV19 TGTGCCAGTAGTACCCTACTAGCGGGGGTTAGCACAGATACGCAGTATTTT CASSTLLAGVSTDTQYF